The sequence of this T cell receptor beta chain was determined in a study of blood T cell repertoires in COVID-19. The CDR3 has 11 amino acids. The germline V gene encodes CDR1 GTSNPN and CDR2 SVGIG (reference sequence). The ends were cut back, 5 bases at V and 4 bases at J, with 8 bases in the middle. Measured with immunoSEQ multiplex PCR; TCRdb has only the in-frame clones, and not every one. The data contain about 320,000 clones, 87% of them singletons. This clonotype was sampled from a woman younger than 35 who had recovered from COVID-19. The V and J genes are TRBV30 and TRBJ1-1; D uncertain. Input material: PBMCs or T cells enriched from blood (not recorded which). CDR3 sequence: CAWEQFTEAFF. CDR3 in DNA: TGTGCCTGGGAACAATTCACTGAAGCTTTCTTT. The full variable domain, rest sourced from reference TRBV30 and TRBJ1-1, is SQTIHQWPATLVQPVGSPLSLECTVEGTSNPNLYWYRQAAGRGLQLLFYSVGIGQISSEVPQNLSASRPQDRQFILSSKKLLLSDSGFYLCAWEQFTEAFFGQGTRLTVV.